This T cell receptor beta chain was obtained from a study of T cell responses to AZD1222 COVID-19 vaccine. Study results and limitations: Spike-wide vaccine-associated CD4 TCRs dominated at 160-218 and 743-854. Nearly half of spike-specific TCRs reportedly target variant regions that are unmutated in the B.1.351 and B.1.1.7 variants. Clonal diversity was possibly underestimated, and the donors were mostly white British, with more females. No day 14 peak samples; only post-peak repertoires were characterized.

TCRdb keeps only in-frame clones here, not all; method: immunoSEQ multiplex PCR. Among tens of thousands of clones listed, 80% were seen once. The V end was cut by 3 bases, the J end by 1 base, with 6 bases between. This CDR3 has 13 residues. Germline loops: CDR1 LNHDA, CDR2 SQIVND (reference sequence). As concerns this clone: As yet, its antigen is unknown. Other DNA variants within this sample encode the same CDR3.

The chain has TRBV19 and TRBJ1-1; no clear D gene. The TCR originated in an adult in good health. Sequenced here: peripheral blood, sampled on day 0 of AZD1222 vaccination. DNA of the CDR3: TGTGCCAGTAGTATCTCCCGGAACACTGAAGCTTTCTTT. Its protein product is CASSISRNTEAFF.